This record concerns one T cell receptor (beta chain) sequence. The data originate from a study of T-cell reconstitution after alpha-beta-depleted transplantation in children. The TCRbeta library was prepared with unique molecular identifiers. One entry per CDR3 protein, called by TCRdb with MiXCR from the PCR reads. The sample lists roughly 490,000 distinct CDR3 sequences, 10% to 12% occurring once. The CDR3 sequence is 14 residues long. V lost 5 bases and J lost 9, with 19 bases in between. The germline V gene has CDR1 LNHNV and CDR2 YYDKDF (reference sequence). This specimen consisted of PBMCs, mostly from graft donor cells, obtained 180 days after TCRalphabeta/CD19-depleted stem cell transplant. The receptor was derived from a female patient aged 2-15 years who had a stem cell transplant for aplastic anemia, so the T cells may come from the graft donor. The chain uses TRBV15 and TRBJ1-1; possible D gene TRBD1, 5 bases. This CDR3 is CATSPPARGRQAFF. The CDR3 DNA follows: TGTGCCACCAGCCCCCCCGCACGGGGGAGGCAAGCTTTCTTT.